The 20 T cell receptor beta chains below come from one sample, sequenced in a study of blood T cell repertoires in COVID-19 (dated by TCRdb to 2020 to 2021). Libraries were built with the immunoSEQ multiplex PCR assay. Entries here come from immuneACCESS through TCRdb and include only in-frame sequences with V and J called. Some clones fail to appear in such tables; in the studies checked, an unresolved V gene covers under half of the shortfall, and the cause of the remainder is unknown. Recorded for this sample are about 420,000 clones; around 90% of them occurred a single time. More than 0.7% of the sample is taken by the ten largest. Sequences were obtained from peripheral blood. The receptor set was obtained from a man aged 18 to 35 with COVID-19, enrolled during active disease.

The chain joins TRBV10-3 to TRBJ1-1; the match to TRBD1 covers 7 bases. V lost 1 base and J lost 7; bases outside the gene matches: 6. Germline CDR1 is ENHRY and CDR2 is SYGVKD. This CDR3 region has 14 residues. The CDR3 DNA reads TGTGCCATCAGTGAGTTACAACAGGGGTATGAAGCTTTCTTT. As protein: CAISELQQGYEAFF.

The chain is built from TRBV5-8 and TRBJ1-1; 8 nucleotides agree with TRBD1. The CDR3 sequence is 16 residues long. Germline CDR1 SGHTS, CDR2 YDEGEE. With V trimmed by 0 bases and J by 1 base, 5 bases remained unmatched. The CDR3 sequence is CASSLEFGTGNTEAFF. Written as DNA, the CDR3 is TGTGCCAGCAGCTTGGAATTCGGGACAGGGAACACTGAAGCTTTCTTT.

V gene TRBV10-3 combines with J gene TRBJ2-7; 11 nucleotides agree with TRBD1. This CDR3 has 14 amino acids. Germline loops: CDR1 ENHRY, CDR2 SYGVKD. V shed 5 bases and J 4 bases; nucleotides not matched to a gene: 4. CDR3 region: CAISSGTGGYEQYF. CDR3 nucleotide sequence: TGTGCCATCAGTTCCGGGACAGGGGGTTACGAGCAGTACTTC.

This chain links TRBV2 with TRBJ2-7; TRBD1 agrees at 10 bases. CDR3 length equals 12 residues. V trimming: 8 bases; J trimming: 5 bases; junction bases outside the gene matches: 3. Germline lookup yields CDR1 SNHLY and CDR2 FYNNEI. The CDR3 DNA sequence: TGTGCCAGCCGGGACAGGGGTAACGAGCAGTACTTC. The encoded protein is CASRDRGNEQYF.

The genes are TRBV30 and TRBJ2-5; 9 bases match TRBD2. From germline, CDR1 is GTSNPN and CDR2 SVGIG (reference sequence). Losses at the gene ends were 3 bases for V and 5 bases for J; bases not matched to a gene: 7. The CDR3 runs 14 residues. The chain's CDR3 is CAWRGGRAVETQYF. DNA for the CDR3: TGTGCCTGGAGAGGCGGGAGGGCCGTGGAGACCCAGTACTTC.

A note on this clone: This specimen includes other DNA sequences encoding the same CDR3. The rearrangement joins TRBV27 to TRBJ2-1; 15 bases map to TRBD2. Germline V lookup: CDR1 MNHEY, CDR2 SMNVEV (reference sequence). V shed 5 bases, J shed 7 bases, and the junction held 3 bases outside the gene matches. The CDR3 covers 15 residues. CDR3 residues: CASSPGLAGGNEQFF. The DNA of the CDR3 is TGTGCCAGCAGTCCGGGACTAGCGGGAGGTAATGAGCAGTTCTTC.

V usage is TRBV2 and J usage is TRBJ1-2; 10 nucleotides align to TRBD1. The germline V gene encodes CDR1 SNHLY and CDR2 FYNNEI. With 4 bases clipped from V and 8 bases from J, the junction kept 10 bases outside the gene matches. The CDR3 extends over 15 amino acids. For the CDR3, the DNA is TGTGCCAGCAGTGCCGACAGGGGGCCATCGAGGGGCTACACCTTC. Protein product: CASSADRGPSRGYTF.

This clone was seen only once. The V and J genes are TRBV5-4 and TRBJ1-3; TRBD1 agrees at 9 bases. V gave up 3 bases and J gave up 0 bases; unmatched junction bases: 7. Germline values: CDR1 SGHNT, CDR2 YYREEE (reference sequence). This CDR3 has 17 amino acids. DNA for the CDR3: TGTGCCAGCAGCTCGGCGGGGACAGGGATCTCTGGAAACACCATATATTTT. Amino acids: CASSSAGTGISGNTIYF.

The rearrangement links TRBV7-9 to TRBJ1-1; 7 bases fit TRBD1. V shed 1 base, J shed 0 bases, and the junction held 2 bases outside the gene matches. This CDR3 comprises 15 residues. CDR1 is SEHNR and CDR2 is FQNEAQ in the germline V gene (reference sequence). In DNA form, the CDR3 reads TGTGCCAGCAGCTTAGGGGACAGCATGAACACTGAAGCTTTCTTT. Amino acids: CASSLGDSMNTEAFF.

This sequence joins TRBV30 and TRBJ2-2; perhaps TRBD2 as D (5 bases). CDR3 length: 14 amino acids. The V end lost 3 bases, the J end lost 5 bases, and 13 bases lay between the germline ends. CDR1 and CDR2 (germline): GTSNPN, SVGIG (reference sequence). Written as DNA, the CDR3 is TGTGCCTGGAGATATGGGCCGGGGACCGGGGAGCTGTTTTTT. This gives the protein CAWRYGPGTGELFF.

The V and J genes are TRBV6-6 and TRBJ1-1; possibly TRBD1 for D (5 bases). The V end was cut by 4 bases, the J end by 0 bases, with 6 bases between. The CDR3 sequence is 13 residues long. Germline V gene lookup returns CDR1 MNHNY and CDR2 SVGAGI (reference sequence). The CDR3 protein is CASSSGMNTEAFF. The CDR3 coding sequence is TGTGCCAGCAGTTCAGGGATGAACACTGAAGCTTTCTTT.

The chain uses TRBV2 and TRBJ2-2, with 10 bases fitting TRBD2. Germline-derived CDR1 and CDR2 are SNHLY and FYNNEI. This CDR3 comprises 17 residues. V was pared by 5 bases and J by 7 bases, with 13 bases of the junction left unmatched. CDR3 sequence: CASSFTGTSVLGGELFF. In nucleotides, the CDR3 is TGTGCCAGCAGTTTTACCGGGACTAGCGTGTTGGGCGGGGAGCTGTTTTTT.

The V call is TRBV6-2 or TRBV6-3, the J call TRBJ1-4; weak D call: TRBD1 (5 bases). The CDR3 runs to 16 residues. Looked up from germline, CDR1 is MNHEY and CDR2 is SVGEGT. V shed 2 bases and J shed 3 bases, with 13 bases lying between them. The CDR3 nucleotides are TGTGCCAGCAGTTACGGAAAGGGACTCCCTAATGAAAAACTGTTTTTT. As protein: CASSYGKGLPNEKLFF.

The chain uses TRBV13 and TRBJ1-1; 10 bases fit TRBD1. This CDR3 contains 14 residues. V shed 1 base, J shed 8 bases, and the junction held 4 bases outside the gene matches. Germline V CDR1 and CDR2: PRHDT, FYEKMQ (reference sequence). CDR3 DNA: TGTGCCAGCAGCTTAGAACGGGGACAGGGGGAAGCTTTCTTT. Translated, it gives CASSLERGQGEAFF.

The chain links TRBV5-1 to TRBJ2-5; TRBD2 agrees at 15 bases. The trim removed 2 bases at V and 2 bases at J, leaving 1 base unmatched. This CDR3 has 16 residues. Germline-derived CDR1 and CDR2 are SGHRS and YFSETQ. The CDR3 here is CASSFGTSGGQETQYF. CDR3 sequence (DNA): TGCGCCAGCAGCTTTGGGACTAGCGGGGGGCAAGAGACCCAGTACTTC.

The chain is built from TRBV11-3 and TRBJ1-1; the D is unclear. Trimming cost V 5 bases and J 1 base, with 17 bases left between them. CDR1 and CDR2 (germline): SGHNT, YENEEA. The CDR3 spans 16 residues. This CDR3 reads CASSQAFVQANTEAFF. The CDR3 coding sequence is TGTGCCAGCAGCCAAGCCTTCGTGCAGGCGAACACTGAAGCTTTCTTT.

The rearrangement uses TRBV10-1 and TRBJ2-1; D gene uncertain. There are 16 residues in the CDR3. Germline V gene data show CDR1 as WNHNN and CDR2 as SYGVQD (reference sequence). The V end lost 0 bases, the J end lost 0 bases, and 9 bases lay between the germline ends. The CDR3: CASSESRGSSYNEQFF. The CDR3 DNA reads TGCGCCAGCAGTGAGTCCCGCGGAAGCTCCTACAATGAGCAGTTCTTC.

CDR3 loop: CASRPGQEGNYGYTF. The CDR3 coding sequence is TGTGCCAGCAGGCCCGGACAGGAGGGGAACTATGGCTACACCTTC. The chain joins TRBV6-5 to TRBJ1-2; 7 bases align to TRBD1. V shed 6 bases and J 2 bases; nucleotides not matched to a gene: 9. The V gene's germline CDR1 is MNHEY and CDR2 SVGAGI. This CDR3 region has 15 residues.

The table lists this clone with a count of one. The rearrangement uses TRBV23-1 and TRBJ2-7; D is unresolved. TRBV23-1 is noted as an ORF with a role that remains uncertain. This CDR3 is 14 amino acids long. Trimming took off 0 bases at V and 0 bases at J, with 6 bases between the two ends. The CDR3 here is CASSQSYPSYEQYF. The CDR3 DNA follows: TGCGCCAGCAGTCAATCCTATCCCTCCTACGAGCAGTACTTC.

This clone was observed a single time. The junction does not match germline at one end; this may be a read error. This chain joins TRBV6-1 and TRBJ2-7; 8 nucleotides line up with TRBD1. This CDR3 has 13 residues. The germline gives CDR1 MNHNS, CDR2 SASEGT. The CDR3: CASSEAWDRHPIF. CDR3 sequence (DNA): TGTGCCAGCAGTGAAGCGTGGGACAGGCACCCCATTTTC.